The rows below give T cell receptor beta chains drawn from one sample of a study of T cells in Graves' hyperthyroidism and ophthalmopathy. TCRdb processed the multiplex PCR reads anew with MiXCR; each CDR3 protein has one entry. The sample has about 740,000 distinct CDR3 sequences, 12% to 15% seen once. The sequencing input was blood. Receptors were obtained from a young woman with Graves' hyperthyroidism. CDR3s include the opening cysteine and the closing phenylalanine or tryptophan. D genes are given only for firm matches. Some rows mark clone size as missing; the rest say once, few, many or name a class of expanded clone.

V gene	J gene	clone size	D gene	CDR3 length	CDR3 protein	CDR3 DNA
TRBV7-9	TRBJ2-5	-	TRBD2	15	CASSLAGTSEETQYF	TGTGCCAGCAGCTTGGCCGGGACTAGCGAAGAGACCCAGTACTTC
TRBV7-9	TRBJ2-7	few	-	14	CASSCCWEAYEQYF	TGTGCCAGCAGCTGTTGTTGGGAGGCGTACGAGCAGTACTTC
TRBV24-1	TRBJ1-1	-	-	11	CATKYQGEAFF	TGTGCCACCAAGTACCAGGGGGAAGCTTTCTTT
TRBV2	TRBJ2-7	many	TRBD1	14	CASKPGQVSYEQYF	TGTGCCAGCAAGCCGGGACAGGTTTCCTACGAGCAGTACTTC
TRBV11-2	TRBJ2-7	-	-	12	CASKDGPYEQYF	TGTGCCAGCAAGGACGGACCCTACGAGCAGTACTTC
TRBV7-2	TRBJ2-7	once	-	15	CASSSPGTDTYEQYF	TGTGCCAGCAGCTCCCCCGGGACTGACACCTACGAGCAGTACTTC
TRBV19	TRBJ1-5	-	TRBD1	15	CASSIDRASNQPQHF	TGTGCCAGTAGTATCGACAGGGCGAGCAATCAGCCCCAGCATTTT
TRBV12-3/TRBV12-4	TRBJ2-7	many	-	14	CASSSWASAYEQYF	TGTGCCAGCAGTTCCTGGGCTAGCGCCTACGAGCAGTACTTC
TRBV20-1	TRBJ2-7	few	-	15	CSARPLTSDSYEQYF	TGCAGTGCTAGACCTCTGACTAGTGACTCCTACGAGCAGTACTTC
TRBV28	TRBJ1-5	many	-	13	CASSTGQFLPQHF	TGTGCCAGCAGTACCGGACAGTTTTTACCCCAGCATTTT
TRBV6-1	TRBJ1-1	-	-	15	CASRVLEGGNTEAFF	TGTGCCAGCAGGGTCCTTGAGGGTGGGAACACTGAAGCTTTCTTT
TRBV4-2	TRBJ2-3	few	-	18	CASSLKGIWGTSTDTQYF	TGTGCCAGCAGCCTCAAGGGTATTTGGGGGACTAGCACAGATACGCAGTATTTT
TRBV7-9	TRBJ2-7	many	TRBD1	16	CASSFNDPGQTYEQYF	TGTGCCAGCAGTTTTAATGACCCGGGACAGACCTACGAGCAGTACTTC
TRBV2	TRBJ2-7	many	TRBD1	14	CASLARGTGDEQYF	TGTGCCAGCCTGGCACGGGGGACAGGGGACGAGCAGTACTTC
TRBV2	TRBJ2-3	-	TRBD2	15	CASRLQRETVDTQYF	TGTGCCAGCAGGCTACAGCGGGAGACGGTAGATACGCAGTATTTT
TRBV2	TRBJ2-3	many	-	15	CASSDEGGGPDTQYF	TGTGCCAGCAGTGATGAGGGGGGGGGACCAGATACGCAGTATTTT
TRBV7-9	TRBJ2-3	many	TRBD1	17	CASSLGRWDRGTDTQYF	TGTGCCAGCAGCTTAGGCCGATGGGACAGGGGCACAGATACGCAGTATTTT
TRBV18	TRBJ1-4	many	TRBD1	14	CASSHDRGEEKLFF	TGTGCCAGCTCACACGACAGGGGTGAGGAAAAACTGTTTTTT
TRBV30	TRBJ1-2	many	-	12	CAWVQAGYGYTF	TGTGCCTGGGTGCAGGCCGGCTATGGCTACACCTTC
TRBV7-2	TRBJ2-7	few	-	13	CASSSRAPLRQYF	TGTGCCAGCAGCTCCCGGGCCCCCCTGCGGCAGTACTTC
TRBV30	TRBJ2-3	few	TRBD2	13	CAARDYRRDTQYF	TGTGCCGCGCGGGACTACCGAAGGGATACGCAGTATTTT
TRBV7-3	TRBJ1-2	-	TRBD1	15	CASSPGADRRHGYTF	TGTGCCAGCAGCCCGGGGGCGGACAGGCGGCACGGCTACACCTTC
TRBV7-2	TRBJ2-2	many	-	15	CASSRSTANTGELFF	TGTGCCAGCAGCAGATCGACCGCGAACACCGGGGAGCTGTTTTTT
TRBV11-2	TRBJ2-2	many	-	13	CASSRDRGGELFF	TGTGCCAGCAGCCGAGACAGAGGCGGGGAGCTGTTTTTT
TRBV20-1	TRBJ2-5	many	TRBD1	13	CSALTGGRETQYF	TGCAGTGCTCTTACAGGGGGGCGAGAGACCCAGTACTTC
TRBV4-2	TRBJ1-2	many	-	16	CASSQTLWAGNYGYTF	TGTGCCAGCAGCCAAACCCTTTGGGCGGGAAACTATGGCTACACCTTC
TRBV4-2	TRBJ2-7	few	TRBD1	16	CASSQTAGQGVSEQYF	TGTGCCAGCAGCCAAACGGCCGGACAGGGGGTTAGTGAGCAGTACTTC
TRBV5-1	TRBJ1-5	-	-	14	CASSLEGARQPQHF	TGCGCCAGCAGCTTGGAAGGGGCCCGTCAGCCCCAGCATTTT
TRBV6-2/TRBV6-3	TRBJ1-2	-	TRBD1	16	CASSYLLAGGNHGYTF	TGTGCCAGCAGTTACTTGCTGGCAGGGGGAAATCATGGCTACACCTTC
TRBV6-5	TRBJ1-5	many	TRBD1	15	CASSYSWTGDQPQHF	TGTGCCAGCAGTTACTCCTGGACAGGGGATCAGCCCCAGCATTTT
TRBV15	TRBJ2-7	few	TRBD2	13	CATSRRGNYEQYF	TGTGCCACCAGCAGGCGGGGGAATTACGAGCAGTACTTC
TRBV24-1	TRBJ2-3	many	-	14	CATSDPGKGDTQYF	TGTGCCACCAGTGACCCAGGGAAGGGCGATACGCAGTATTTT
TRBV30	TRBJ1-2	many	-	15	CAWSFSGTAVYGYTF	TGTGCCTGGAGTTTTTCCGGGACGGCAGTCTATGGCTACACCTTC
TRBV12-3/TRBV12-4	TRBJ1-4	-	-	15	CASSLGTVFDEKLFF	TGTGCCAGCAGTTTAGGGACAGTGTTCGATGAAAAACTGTTTTTT
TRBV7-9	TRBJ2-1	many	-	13	CASPPSSYNEQFF	TGTGCCAGCCCGCCAAGCTCCTACAATGAGCAGTTCTTC
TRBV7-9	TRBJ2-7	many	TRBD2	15	CASSLSAGGSYEQYF	TGTGCCAGCAGCTTATCAGCGGGAGGGTCCTACGAGCAGTACTTC
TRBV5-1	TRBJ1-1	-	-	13	CASAGRMNTEAFF	TGCGCCAGCGCTGGGCGGATGAACACTGAAGCTTTCTTT
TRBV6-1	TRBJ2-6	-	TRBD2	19	CASSGGGAVFHSGANVLTF	TGTGCCAGCAGCGGGGGAGGGGCAGTGTTCCACTCTGGGGCCAACGTCCTGACTTTC
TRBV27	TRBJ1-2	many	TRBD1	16	CASSSPSRDRGGGYTF	TGTGCCAGCAGTTCCCCGTCCCGGGACAGGGGTGGCGGCTACACCTTC
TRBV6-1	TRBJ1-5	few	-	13	CASTTAPYQPQHF	TGTGCCAGCACTACGGCACCTTATCAGCCCCAGCATTTT
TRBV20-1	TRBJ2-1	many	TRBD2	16	CSARDAASGTYNEQFF	TGCAGTGCTAGAGATGCGGCTAGCGGGACCTACAATGAGCAGTTCTTC
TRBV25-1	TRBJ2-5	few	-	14	CASSDTSAVETQYF	TGTGCCAGCAGTGATACCTCAGCGGTGGAGACCCAGTACTTC
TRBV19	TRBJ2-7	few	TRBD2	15	CASSDGLAGFYEQYF	TGTGCCAGTAGTGACGGACTAGCGGGATTCTACGAGCAGTACTTC
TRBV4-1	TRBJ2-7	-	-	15	CASSQGQGRSYEQYF	TGCGCCAGCAGCCAAGGGCAGGGGAGGTCCTACGAGCAGTACTTC